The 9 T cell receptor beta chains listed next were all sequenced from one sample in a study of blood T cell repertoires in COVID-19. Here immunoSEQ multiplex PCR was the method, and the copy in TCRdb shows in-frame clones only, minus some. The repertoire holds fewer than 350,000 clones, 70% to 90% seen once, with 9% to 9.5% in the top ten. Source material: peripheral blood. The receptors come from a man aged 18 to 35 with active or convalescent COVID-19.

DNA of the CDR3: TGTGCCAGCAGCCAAGATCGGGAGTCGACTACCCAATGGGCAGATACGCAGTATTTT. Its translation: CASSQDRESTTQWADTQYF. The V gene is TRBV3-1 (or the pseudogene TRBV3-2), the J gene TRBJ2-3, with D possibly TRBD2 on 6 matching bases. V was pared by 0 bases and J by 4 bases, with 23 bases between. The CDR3 has 19 amino acids. Germline values: CDR1 LGHDT, CDR2 YNNKEL (reference sequence).

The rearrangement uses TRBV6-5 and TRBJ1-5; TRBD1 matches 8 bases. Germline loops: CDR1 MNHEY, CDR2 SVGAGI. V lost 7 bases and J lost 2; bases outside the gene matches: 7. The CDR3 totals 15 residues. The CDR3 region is CASTKDRVGNQPQHF. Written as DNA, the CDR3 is TGTGCCAGCACTAAGGACAGGGTTGGCAATCAGCCCCAGCATTTT.

The CDR3 is CASSQPGQGGYEQYF. The CDR3 DNA reads as TGTGCCAGCAGCCAACCAGGACAGGGAGGATACGAGCAGTACTTC. V usage is TRBV3-1 (or the pseudogene TRBV3-2) and J usage is TRBJ2-7; 8 nucleotides agree with TRBD1. This CDR3 has 15 residues. The V gene end was trimmed by 2 bases and the J gene end by 4 bases; junction bases not matched to a gene: 7. Per the germline V gene, CDR1 is LGHDT and CDR2 is YNNKEL (reference sequence).

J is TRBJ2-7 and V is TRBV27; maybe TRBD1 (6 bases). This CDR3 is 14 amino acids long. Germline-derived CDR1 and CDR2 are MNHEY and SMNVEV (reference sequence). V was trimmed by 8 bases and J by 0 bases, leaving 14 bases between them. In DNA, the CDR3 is TGTGCCAGCGGTCTCCGGGACAACTCCTACGAGCAGTACTTC. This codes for CASGLRDNSYEQYF.

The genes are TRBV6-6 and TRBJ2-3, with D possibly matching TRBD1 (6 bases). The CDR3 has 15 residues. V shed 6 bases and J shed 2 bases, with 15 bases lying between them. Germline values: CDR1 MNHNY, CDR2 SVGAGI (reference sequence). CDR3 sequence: CASSHGTPITDTQYF. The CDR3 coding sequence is TGTGCCAGCAGCCATGGGACACCCATCACAGATACGCAGTATTTT.

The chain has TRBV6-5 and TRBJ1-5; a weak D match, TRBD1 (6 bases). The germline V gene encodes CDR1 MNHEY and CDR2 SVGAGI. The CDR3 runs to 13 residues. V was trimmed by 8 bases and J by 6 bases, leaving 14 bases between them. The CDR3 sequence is CASWLRGPQPQHF. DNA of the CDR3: TGTGCCAGCTGGCTCAGGGGTCCTCAGCCCCAGCATTTT.

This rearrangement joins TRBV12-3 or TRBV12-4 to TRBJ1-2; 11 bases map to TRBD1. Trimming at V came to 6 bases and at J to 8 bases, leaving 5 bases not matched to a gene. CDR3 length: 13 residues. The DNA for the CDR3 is TGTGCCAGCAGCCCGAGGACAGGGGGCGGCTACACCTTC. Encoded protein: CASSPRTGGGYTF.

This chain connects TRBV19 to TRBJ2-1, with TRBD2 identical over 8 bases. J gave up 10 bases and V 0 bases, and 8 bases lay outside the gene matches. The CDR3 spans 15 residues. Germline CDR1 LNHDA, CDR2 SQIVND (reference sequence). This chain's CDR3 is CASSIDLAGWREQFF. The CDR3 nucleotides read TGTGCCAGTAGTATAGATCTAGCGGGTTGGCGGGAGCAGTTCTTC. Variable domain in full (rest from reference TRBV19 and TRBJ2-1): DGGITQSPKYLFRKEGQNVTLSCEQNLNHDAMYWYRQDPGQGLRLIYYSQIVNDFQKGDIAEGYSVSREKKESFPLTVTSAQKNPTAFYLCASSIDLAGWREQFFGPGTRLTVL.

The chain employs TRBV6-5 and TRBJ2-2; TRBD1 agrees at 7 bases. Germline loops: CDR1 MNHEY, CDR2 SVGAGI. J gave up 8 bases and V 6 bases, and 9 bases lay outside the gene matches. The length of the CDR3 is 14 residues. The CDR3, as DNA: TGTGCCAGCAGAGTTGGGAGACAGGGTGGGGAGCTGTTTTTT. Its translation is CASRVGRQGGELFF.